These T cell receptor beta chains were read from a single sample in a study of cytomegalovirus exposure and HLA in healthy donors. Assay used: immunoSEQ multiplex PCR; TCRdb lists only in-frame clones, some missing. The sample gives roughly 120,000 clones, about four fifths of which show up once; approximately 4.5% is in the top ten. The sample consisted of PBMCs. The source of these receptors is a young man in good health and CMV-seropositive. The CDR3 runs from the conserved cysteine through the conserved F or W. The order of the fields is V gene, D gene, CDR3 length, J gene, clone size, CDR3 DNA, CDR3 protein. A D gene is named only where the DNA matches it firmly. Rows may omit the clone size; those that give it use once, few, many or a size class.

V: TRBV10-1
D: NA
length: 14
J: TRBJ2-7
size: NA
DNA: TGCGCCAGCAGTGAGTTTAAGGAGGCCTACGAGCAGTACTTC
CDR3: CASSEFKEAYEQYF

V: TRBV7-3
D: NA
length: 13
J: TRBJ1-1
size: NA
DNA: TGTGCCAGCAGTGACAGGTCGAACACTGAAGCTTTCTTT
CDR3: CASSDRSNTEAFF

V: TRBV6-1
D: NA
length: 15
J: TRBJ2-1
size: NA
DNA: TGTGCCAGCAGTGAAACAGCAAGCTCCTACAATGAGCAGTTCTTC
CDR3: CASSETASSYNEQFF

V: TRBV9
D: NA
length: 14
J: TRBJ2-3
size: NA
DNA: TGTGCCAGCAGCGTAGAGGGGGTAACAGATACGCAGTATTTT
CDR3: CASSVEGVTDTQYF

V: TRBV4-1
D: TRBD2
length: 15
J: TRBJ2-7
size: NA
DNA: TGCGCCAGCAGCCAGGGGACTAGCGGGGGCTACGAGCAGTACTTC
CDR3: CASSQGTSGGYEQYF

V: TRBV7-2
D: TRBD1
length: 15
J: TRBJ1-5
size: NA
DNA: TGTGCCAGCAGCTATGGACAGGGAAGCAATCAGCCCCAGCATTTT
CDR3: CASSYGQGSNQPQHF

V: TRBV20-1
D: NA
length: 10
J: TRBJ2-7
size: few
DNA: TGCAGTGCTAGAAACGGCGAGCAGTACTTC
CDR3: CSARNGEQYF

V: TRBV19
D: TRBD1
length: 14
J: TRBJ2-7
size: NA
DNA: TGTGCCAGTAGTCCACGGACAGGGACCTACGAGCAGTACTTC
CDR3: CASSPRTGTYEQYF

V: TRBV6-1
D: NA
length: 14
J: TRBJ2-5
size: NA
DNA: TGTGCCAGCACAAAGGGGCTTTTGGAAGAGACCCAGTACTTC
CDR3: CASTKGLLEETQYF

V: TRBV19
D: TRBD2
length: 15
J: TRBJ2-7
size: NA
DNA: TGTGCCAGTAGTATCGGATTAGCGGGAGGTAACGAGCAGTACTTC
CDR3: CASSIGLAGGNEQYF

V: TRBV6-6
D: NA
length: 13
J: TRBJ2-6
size: NA
DNA: TGTGCCAGCCTCGGCTCTGGGGCCAACGTCCTGACTTTC
CDR3: CASLGSGANVLTF

V: TRBV19
D: NA
length: 14
J: TRBJ2-1
size: NA
DNA: TGTGCCAGTAGTAACAGGGCCACCTACAATGAGCAGTTCTTC
CDR3: CASSNRATYNEQFF

V: TRBV6-1
D: NA
length: 14
J: TRBJ2-1
size: NA
DNA: TGTGCCAGCAGAAGGACAGTTGGAAGGGTTGAGCAGTTCTTC
CDR3: CASRRTVGRVEQFF

V: TRBV7-2
D: NA
length: 16
J: TRBJ2-1
size: NA
DNA: TGTGCCAGCAGCTCGTCACTAGCTCCGGGAGAAAATGAGCAGTTCTTC
CDR3: CASSSSLAPGENEQFF

V: TRBV29-1
D: NA
length: 14
J: TRBJ2-7
size: medium-sized
DNA: TGCAGCGTTGCGGGGACGGGGGTCTCCTACGAGCAGTACTTC
CDR3: CSVAGTGVSYEQYF

V: TRBV2
D: NA
length: 14
J: TRBJ2-3
size: NA
DNA: TGTGCCAGCAGTGAACTTCTTAGCGTAGATACGCAGTATTTT
CDR3: CASSELLSVDTQYF

V: TRBV27
D: NA
length: 13
J: TRBJ1-1
size: NA
DNA: TGTGCCAGCAGTCCCCAACGTGGGGGCAAAGCTTTCTTT
CDR3: CASSPQRGGKAFF

V: TRBV11-2
D: NA
length: 12
J: TRBJ2-1
size: few
DNA: TGTGCCAGCAGCCCCTTCCCCAATGAGCAGTTCTTC
CDR3: CASSPFPNEQFF

V: TRBV6-1
D: NA
length: 16
J: TRBJ1-5
size: NA
DNA: TGTGCCAGCAGTGGATCAGGCCTCACGATCGGCAGGCCCCAGCATTTT
CDR3: CASSGSGLTIGRPQHF

V: TRBV6-5
D: NA
length: 15
J: TRBJ2-3
size: NA
DNA: TGTGCCAGCAGTTACTCCAGGGGAACCGCAGATACGCAGTATTTT
CDR3: CASSYSRGTADTQYF

V: TRBV29-1
D: TRBD2
length: 15
J: TRBJ2-3
size: NA
DNA: TGCAGCGTTGAACTCGCGGGAGGGAACACAGATACGCAGTATTTT
CDR3: CSVELAGGNTDTQYF

V: TRBV25-1
D: TRBD2
length: 13
J: TRBJ2-7
size: NA
DNA: TGTGCCAGCACGCTAGCGGGAGACTACGAGCAGTACTTC
CDR3: CASTLAGDYEQYF

V: TRBV28
D: NA
length: 17
J: TRBJ2-5
size: NA
DNA: TGTGCCAGCAGTTTTTGGGGGGGGGCTCCCGGTCAAGAGACCCAGTACTTC
CDR3: CASSFWGGAPGQETQYF

V: TRBV7-9
D: TRBD1
length: 15
J: TRBJ1-2
size: NA
DNA: TGTGCCAGCAGCCTCCCGACAGGGGGCAACTATGGCTACACCTTC
CDR3: CASSLPTGGNYGYTF

V: TRBV10-3
D: NA
length: 14
J: TRBJ1-6
size: few
DNA: TGTGCCAGTTCGCCCGAACAGGAGAATTCACCCCTCCACTTT
CDR3: CASSPEQENSPLHF

V: TRBV7-9
D: NA
length: 17
J: TRBJ1-3
size: once
DNA: TGTTCCAGCAGCTCCCGTTACAACCCGGGACTAAGAAACACCATATATTTT
CDR3: CSSSSRYNPGLRNTIYF

V: TRBV7-6
D: NA
length: 16
J: TRBJ2-3
size: NA
DNA: TGTGCCAGCAGCTTAGTTGGCCTGAGGGGCACAGATACGCAGTATTTT
CDR3: CASSLVGLRGTDTQYF

V: TRBV4-3
D: TRBD2
length: 16
J: TRBJ2-3
size: NA
DNA: TGCGCCAGCAGCCAGGACCTAGCGGGAGCCTCGGATACGCAGTATTTT
CDR3: CASSQDLAGASDTQYF

V: TRBV6-5
D: NA
length: 14
J: TRBJ1-1
size: once
DNA: TGTGCCAGCAGTTACTCCGGCGGAGGTACTGAAGCTTTCTTT
CDR3: CASSYSGGGTEAFF

V: TRBV4-1
D: TRBD2
length: 17
J: TRBJ2-3
size: NA
DNA: TGCGCCAGCAGCCAAGAGGTCCGAGCGGGGGGCCTCGCTACGCAGTATTTT
CDR3: CASSQEVRAGGLATQYF

V: TRBV7-2
D: TRBD1
length: 16
J: TRBJ2-1
size: NA
DNA: TGTGCCAGCAGCGACACGAAGGACAGGGCCCTCAATGAGCAGTTCTTC
CDR3: CASSDTKDRALNEQFF

V: TRBV5-6
D: NA
length: 14
J: TRBJ1-1
size: NA
DNA: TGTGCCAGCAAAAAGCAGGGAGGGTACACTGAAGCTTTCTTT
CDR3: CASKKQGGYTEAFF

V: TRBV19
D: NA
length: 14
J: TRBJ1-1
size: few
DNA: TGTGCCAGTAGTATTAGCAGGGTGAACACTGAAGCTTTCTTT
CDR3: CASSISRVNTEAFF

V: TRBV30
D: TRBD2
length: 15
J: TRBJ2-7
size: NA
DNA: TGTGCCTGGAGTACGGGGGAGGGCCCGGGGGACGAGCAGTACTTC
CDR3: CAWSTGEGPGDEQYF

V: TRBV7-9
D: NA
length: 14
J: TRBJ1-5
size: NA
DNA: TGTTCCAGCAGCCCGAAAGGGGAAGCTCAGCCCCAGCATTTT
CDR3: CSSSPKGEAQPQHF

V: TRBV5-6
D: NA
length: 15
J: TRBJ2-1
size: NA
DNA: TGTGCCAGCACCCCGGCCCAGGGTTGGATAAATGAGCAGTTCTTC
CDR3: CASTPAQGWINEQFF

V: TRBV4-3
D: TRBD1
length: 16
J: TRBJ1-2
size: once
DNA: TGCGCCAGCAGCCAAGTCGGAGGGGGCACCGTCTATGGCTACACCTTC
CDR3: CASSQVGGGTVYGYTF

V: TRBV4-3
D: NA
length: 14
J: TRBJ1-2
size: NA
DNA: TGCGCCAGCAGCCAAGACAGCGGGACCTCGGGCTACACCTTC
CDR3: CASSQDSGTSGYTF

V: TRBV29-1
D: NA
length: 12
J: TRBJ1-5
size: NA
DNA: TGCAGCGTGGGCTGGCCAAATCAGCCCCAGCATTTT
CDR3: CSVGWPNQPQHF

V: TRBV7-2
D: TRBD1
length: 17
J: TRBJ1-2
size: NA
DNA: TGTGCCAGCAGCTTAGTTGGGACAGGGGAAGCTAACTATGGCTACACCTTC
CDR3: CASSLVGTGEANYGYTF

V: TRBV11-2
D: TRBD1
length: 17
J: TRBJ2-2
size: NA
DNA: TGTGCCAGCAGCCCGATCGGACAGGGCCAAAACACCGGGGAGCTGTTTTTT
CDR3: CASSPIGQGQNTGELFF

V: TRBV9
D: NA
length: 18
J: TRBJ2-1
size: NA
DNA: TGTGCCAGCAGCCCAGGAGGGTTAGCGTCGATCTCCTACAATGAGCAGTTCTTC
CDR3: CASSPGGLASISYNEQFF

V: TRBV10-3
D: TRBD1
length: 15
J: TRBJ2-1
size: NA
DNA: TGTGCCATCAGCGGTACAGGGGGCAATAACAATGAGCAGTTCTTC
CDR3: CAISGTGGNNNEQFF

V: TRBV28
D: NA
length: 14
J: TRBJ2-7
size: NA
DNA: TGTGCCAGCAGTTTAAGAACAGGGAATCTTGAGCAGTACTTC
CDR3: CASSLRTGNLEQYF

V: TRBV9
D: NA
length: 15
J: TRBJ1-5
size: NA
DNA: TGTGCCAGCAGCGCTCCGGGGTCGGCTAATCAGCCCCAGCATTTT
CDR3: CASSAPGSANQPQHF

V: TRBV29-1
D: TRBD1
length: 13
J: TRBJ1-1
size: NA
DNA: TGCAGCGACAGGACAGGGGATGACACTGAAGCTTTCTTT
CDR3: CSDRTGDDTEAFF

V: TRBV4-2
D: NA
length: 13
J: TRBJ2-7
size: NA
DNA: TGTGCCAGCGACGGGAATGGGCGCCACGAGCAGTACTTC
CDR3: CASDGNGRHEQYF

V: TRBV18
D: TRBD1
length: 15
J: TRBJ1-3
size: NA
DNA: TGTGCCAGCTCCGCTGACAGGGTCTCTGGAAACACCATATATTTT
CDR3: CASSADRVSGNTIYF

V: TRBV7-8
D: NA
length: 12
J: TRBJ2-5
size: NA
DNA: TGTGCCAGCAGCCTTCACCAAGAGACCCAGTACTTC
CDR3: CASSLHQETQYF

V: TRBV27
D: TRBD1
length: 15
J: TRBJ2-7
size: once
DNA: TGTGCCAGCAGTTTAGGGTGGACAGGGACCTACGAGCAGTACTTC
CDR3: CASSLGWTGTYEQYF

V: TRBV5-4
D: TRBD1
length: 16
J: TRBJ2-7
size: NA
DNA: TGTGCCAGCAGCTTTTCCGGGACAGGGGAAATCTACGAGCAGTACTTC
CDR3: CASSFSGTGEIYEQYF

V: TRBV28
D: NA
length: 14
J: TRBJ2-7
size: NA
DNA: TGTGCCAGCAGTTTCCGGGAGCGTTGGCGAGAGCAGTACTTC
CDR3: CASSFRERWREQYF

V: TRBV9
D: NA
length: 15
J: TRBJ1-5
size: NA
DNA: TGTGCCAGCAGCGCCCACTCTGTTCAGGGGAGGCCCCAGCATTTT
CDR3: CASSAHSVQGRPQHF

V: TRBV27
D: NA
length: 15
J: TRBJ2-3
size: NA
DNA: TGTGCCAGCAGTTTCCAACTAGTGGCAACAGATACGCAGTATTTT
CDR3: CASSFQLVATDTQYF